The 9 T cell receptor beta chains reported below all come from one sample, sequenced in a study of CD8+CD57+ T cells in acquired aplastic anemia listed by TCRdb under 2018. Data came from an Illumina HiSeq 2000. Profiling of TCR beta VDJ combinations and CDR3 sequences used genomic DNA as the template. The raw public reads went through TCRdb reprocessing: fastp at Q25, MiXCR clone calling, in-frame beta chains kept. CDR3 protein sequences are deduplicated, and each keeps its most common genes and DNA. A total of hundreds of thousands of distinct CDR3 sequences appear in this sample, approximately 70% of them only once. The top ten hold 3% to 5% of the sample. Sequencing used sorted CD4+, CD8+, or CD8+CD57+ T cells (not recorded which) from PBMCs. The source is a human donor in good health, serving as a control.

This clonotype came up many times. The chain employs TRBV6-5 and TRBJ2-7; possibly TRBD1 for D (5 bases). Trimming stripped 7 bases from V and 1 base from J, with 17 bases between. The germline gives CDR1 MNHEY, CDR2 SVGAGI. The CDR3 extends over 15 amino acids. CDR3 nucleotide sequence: TGTGCCAGCACCGAGTGGAAAACAGGTTCCTACGAGCAGTACTTC. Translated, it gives CASTEWKTGSYEQYF.

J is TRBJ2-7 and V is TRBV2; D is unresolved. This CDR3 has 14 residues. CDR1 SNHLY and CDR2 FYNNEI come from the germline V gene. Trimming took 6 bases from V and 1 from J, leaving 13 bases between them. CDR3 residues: CASSLTDASYEQYF. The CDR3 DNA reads TGTGCCAGCAGCTTGACGGATGCATCCTACGAGCAGTACTTC.

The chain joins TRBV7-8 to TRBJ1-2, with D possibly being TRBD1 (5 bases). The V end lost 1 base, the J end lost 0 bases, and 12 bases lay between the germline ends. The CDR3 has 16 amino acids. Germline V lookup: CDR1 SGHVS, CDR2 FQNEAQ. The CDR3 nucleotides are TGTGCCAGCAGCTTAGTTGGGTCAGGGTCTAACTATGGCTACACCTTC. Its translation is CASSLVGSGSNYGYTF. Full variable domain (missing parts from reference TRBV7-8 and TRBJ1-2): GAGVSQSPRYKVAKRGQDVALRCDPISGHVSLFWYQQALGQGPEFLTYFQNEAQLDKSGLPSDRFFAERPEGSVSTLKIQRTQQEDSAVYLCASSLVGSGSNYGYTFGSGTRLTVV.

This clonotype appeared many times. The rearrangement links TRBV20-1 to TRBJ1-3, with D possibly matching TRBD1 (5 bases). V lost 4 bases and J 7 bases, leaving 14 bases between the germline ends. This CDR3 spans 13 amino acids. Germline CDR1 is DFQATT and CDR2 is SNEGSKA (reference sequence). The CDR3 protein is CSAMTPGMNTIYF. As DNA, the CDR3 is TGCAGTGCTATGACCCCAGGGATGAACACCATATATTTT.

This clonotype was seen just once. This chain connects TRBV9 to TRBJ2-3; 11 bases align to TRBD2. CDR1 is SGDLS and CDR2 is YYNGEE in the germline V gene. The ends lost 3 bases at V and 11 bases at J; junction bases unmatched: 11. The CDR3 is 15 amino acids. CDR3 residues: CASSGGLAAGNEQYF. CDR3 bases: TGTGCCAGCAGCGGGGGACTAGCGGCGGGAAATGAGCAGTATTTT.

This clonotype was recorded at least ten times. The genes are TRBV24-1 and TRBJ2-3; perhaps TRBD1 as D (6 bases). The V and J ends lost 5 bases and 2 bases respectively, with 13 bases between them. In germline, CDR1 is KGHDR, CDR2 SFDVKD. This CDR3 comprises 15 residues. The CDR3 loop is CATSGTGQYTDTQYF. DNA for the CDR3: TGTGCCACCAGTGGTACAGGACAGTACACAGATACGCAGTATTTT.

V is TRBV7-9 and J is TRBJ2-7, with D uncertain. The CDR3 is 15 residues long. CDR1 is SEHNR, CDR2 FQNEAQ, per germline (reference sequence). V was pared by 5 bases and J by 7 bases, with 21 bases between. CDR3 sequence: CASSERSISYNEQYV. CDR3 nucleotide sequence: TGTGCCAGCAGCGAACGGTCAATCTCCTACAATGAGCAGTACGTC.

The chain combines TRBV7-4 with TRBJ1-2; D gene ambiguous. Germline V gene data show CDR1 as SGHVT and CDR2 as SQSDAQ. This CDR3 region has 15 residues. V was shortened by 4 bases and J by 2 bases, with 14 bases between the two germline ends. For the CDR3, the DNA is TGTGCCAGCAGCTCAGGTAGAATCTCCAACTATGGCTACACCTTC. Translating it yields CASSSGRISNYGYTF. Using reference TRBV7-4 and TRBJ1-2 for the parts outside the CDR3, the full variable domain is GAGVSQSPRYKVAKRGRDVALRCDSISGHVTLYWYRQTLGQGSEVLTYSQSDAQRDKSGRPSGRFSAERPERSVSTLKIQRTEQGDSAVYLCASSSGRISNYGYTFGSGTRLTVV.

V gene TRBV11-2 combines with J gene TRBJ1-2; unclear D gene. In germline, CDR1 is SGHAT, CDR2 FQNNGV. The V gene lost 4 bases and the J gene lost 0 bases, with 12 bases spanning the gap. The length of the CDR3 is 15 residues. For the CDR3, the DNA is TGTGCCAGCAGCTCTGGGAGCATGACTAACTATGGCTACACCTTC. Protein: CASSSGSMTNYGYTF.